This TCR beta chain is drawn from a study of blood T cell repertoires in COVID-19. Study in general: Italy, Spain and the United States were the sources of the convalescent and acute COVID-19 samples. From T cells, B-cell-depleted T cells, or PBMCs came the material, which was cDNA or gDNA.

The V end lost 1 base, the J end lost 2 bases, and 9 bases lay between the germline ends. The CDR3 consists of 15 residues. Germline V gene data show CDR1 as SGHTA and CDR2 as FQGNSA. This clone was counted only a few times. At the DNA level, this CDR3 is encoded by other sequences in the same sample as well. Under the authors' procedure: Amplification of reference gene primers provided the estimated nucleated cell counts. The method was immunoSEQ multiplex PCR; TCRdb's version includes in-frame clones alone and lacks a portion of them. V and J calls plus clone size are reproduced from that table; the DNA served to infer D and trimming. This sample yields some 50,000 clones, of which roughly four fifths are seen a single time; around 7% belongs to the top ten.

The source is a man aged 35 to 55 with acute or convalescent COVID-19. The sequenced sample consisted of peripheral blood. This chain joins TRBV7-2 and TRBJ1-5; no reliable D call. In nucleotides, the CDR3 is TGTGCCAGCAGCTTAGACCCCGGGGGCAATCAGCCCCAGCATTTT. This encodes CASSLDPGGNQPQHF.